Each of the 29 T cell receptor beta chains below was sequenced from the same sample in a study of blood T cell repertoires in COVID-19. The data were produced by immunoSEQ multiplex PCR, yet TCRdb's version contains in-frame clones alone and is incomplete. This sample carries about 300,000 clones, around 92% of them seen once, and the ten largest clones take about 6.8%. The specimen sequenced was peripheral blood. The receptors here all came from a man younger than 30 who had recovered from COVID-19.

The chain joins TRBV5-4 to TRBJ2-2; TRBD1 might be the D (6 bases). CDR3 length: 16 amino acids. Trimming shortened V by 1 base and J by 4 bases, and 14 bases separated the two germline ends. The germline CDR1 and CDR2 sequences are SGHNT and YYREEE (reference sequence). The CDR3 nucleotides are TGTGCCAGCAGCTTGAATTCAGGGGCAGTCACCGGGGAGCTGTTTTTT. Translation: CASSLNSGAVTGELFF.

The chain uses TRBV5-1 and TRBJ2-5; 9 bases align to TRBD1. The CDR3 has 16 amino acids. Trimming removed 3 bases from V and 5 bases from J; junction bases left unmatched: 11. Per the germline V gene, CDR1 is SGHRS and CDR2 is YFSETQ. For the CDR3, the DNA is TGCGCCAGCAGCTCAGGGACAGGGAGGACGTGGGAGACCCAGTACTTC. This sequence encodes CASSSGTGRTWETQYF. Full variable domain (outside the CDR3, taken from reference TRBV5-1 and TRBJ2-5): KAGVTQTPRYLIKTRGQQVTLSCSPISGHRSVSWYQQTPGQGLQFLFEYFSETQRNKGNFPGRFSGRQFSNSRSEMNVSTLELGDSALYLCASSSGTGRTWETQYFGPGTRLLVL.

The CDR3 protein is CASGPGVAGELFF. The CDR3 DNA is TGTGCCAGCGGCCCGGGGGTGGCCGGGGAGCTGTTTTTT. J is TRBJ2-2 and V is TRBV19, with D possibly matching TRBD2 (6 bases). V lost 9 bases and J 6 bases, leaving 14 bases between the germline ends. This CDR3 spans 13 amino acids. Germline values: CDR1 LNHDA, CDR2 SQIVND (reference sequence).

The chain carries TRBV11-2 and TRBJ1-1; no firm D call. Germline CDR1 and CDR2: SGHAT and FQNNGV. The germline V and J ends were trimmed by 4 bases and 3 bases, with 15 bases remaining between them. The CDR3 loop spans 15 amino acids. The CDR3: CASSWSLHLYTEAFF. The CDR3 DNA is TGTGCCAGCAGCTGGAGTTTACACTTATACACTGAAGCTTTCTTT.

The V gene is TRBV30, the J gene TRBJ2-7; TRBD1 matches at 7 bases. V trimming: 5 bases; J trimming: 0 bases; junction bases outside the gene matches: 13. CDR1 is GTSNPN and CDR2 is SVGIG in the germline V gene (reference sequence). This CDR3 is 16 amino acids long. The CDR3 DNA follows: TGTGCCTGGGGCCCCCTCGCGAGACAGGGCTCCTACGAGCAGTACTTC. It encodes CAWGPLARQGSYEQYF.

The CDR3 sequence: CASSLVSAADEGYTF. The CDR3 coding sequence is TGCGCCAGCAGCTTGGTTTCGGCGGCTGACGAGGGCTACACCTTC. The J gene is TRBJ1-2, the V gene TRBV5-1, with no clear D. The CDR3 is 15 residues long. Trimming pared 0 bases from V and 8 bases from J, leaving 17 bases between. CDR1 is SGHRS, CDR2 YFSETQ, per germline.

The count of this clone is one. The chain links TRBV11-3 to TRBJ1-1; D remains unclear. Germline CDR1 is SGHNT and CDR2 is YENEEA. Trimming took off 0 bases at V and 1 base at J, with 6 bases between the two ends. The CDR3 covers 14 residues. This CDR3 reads CASSLDGGNTEAFF. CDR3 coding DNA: TGTGCCAGCAGCTTAGATGGAGGGAACACTGAAGCTTTCTTT.

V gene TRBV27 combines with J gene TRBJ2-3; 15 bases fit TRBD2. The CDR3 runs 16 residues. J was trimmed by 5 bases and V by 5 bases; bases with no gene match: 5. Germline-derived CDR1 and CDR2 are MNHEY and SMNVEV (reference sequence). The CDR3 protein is CASSRTSGRAGDTQYF. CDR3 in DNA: TGTGCCAGCAGTAGGACTAGCGGGAGGGCGGGAGATACGCAGTATTTT.

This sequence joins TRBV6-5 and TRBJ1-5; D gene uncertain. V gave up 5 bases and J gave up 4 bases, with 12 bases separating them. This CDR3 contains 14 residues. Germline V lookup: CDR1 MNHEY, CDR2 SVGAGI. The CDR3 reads CASSPRTGNQPQHF. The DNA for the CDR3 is TGTGCCAGCAGTCCTCGGACTGGGAATCAGCCCCAGCATTTT.

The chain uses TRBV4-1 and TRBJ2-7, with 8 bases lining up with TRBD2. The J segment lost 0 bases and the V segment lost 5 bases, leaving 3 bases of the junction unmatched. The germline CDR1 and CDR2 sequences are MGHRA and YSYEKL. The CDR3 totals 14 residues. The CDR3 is CASSLAGSSYEQYF. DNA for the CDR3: TGCGCCAGCAGCTTAGCGGGGAGCTCCTACGAGCAGTACTTC.

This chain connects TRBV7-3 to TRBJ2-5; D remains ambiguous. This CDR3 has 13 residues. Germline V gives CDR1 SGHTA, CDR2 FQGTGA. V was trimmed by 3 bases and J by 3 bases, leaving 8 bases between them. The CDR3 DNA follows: TGTGCCAGCAGCTTTACTCTAAAAGAGACCCAGTACTTC. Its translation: CASSFTLKETQYF.

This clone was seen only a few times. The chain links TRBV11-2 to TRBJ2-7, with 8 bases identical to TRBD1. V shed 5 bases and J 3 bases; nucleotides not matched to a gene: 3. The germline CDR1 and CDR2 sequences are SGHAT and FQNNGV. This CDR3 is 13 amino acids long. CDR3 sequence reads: CASSLDRGYEQYF. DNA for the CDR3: TGTGCCAGCAGCCTTGACAGGGGCTACGAGCAGTACTTC.

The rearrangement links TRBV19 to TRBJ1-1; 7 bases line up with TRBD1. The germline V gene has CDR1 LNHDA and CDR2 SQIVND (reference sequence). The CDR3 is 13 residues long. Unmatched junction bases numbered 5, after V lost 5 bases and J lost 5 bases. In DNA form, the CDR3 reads TGTGCCAGTAGTGCCGGGACAGTTACTGAAGCTTTCTTT. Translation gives CASSAGTVTEAFF.

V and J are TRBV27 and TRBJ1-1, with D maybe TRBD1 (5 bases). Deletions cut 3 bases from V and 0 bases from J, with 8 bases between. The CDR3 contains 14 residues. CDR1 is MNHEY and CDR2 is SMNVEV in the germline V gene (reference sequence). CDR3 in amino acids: CASSFRGVNTEAFF. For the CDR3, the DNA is TGTGCCAGCAGTTTTCGGGGGGTGAACACTGAAGCTTTCTTT.

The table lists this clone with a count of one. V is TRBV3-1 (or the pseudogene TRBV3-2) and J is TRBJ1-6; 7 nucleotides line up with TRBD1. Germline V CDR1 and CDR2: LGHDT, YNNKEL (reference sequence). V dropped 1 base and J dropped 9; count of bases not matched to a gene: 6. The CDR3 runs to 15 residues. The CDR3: CASSQVDRQGSPLHF. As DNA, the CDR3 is TGTGCCAGCAGCCAAGTGGACAGGCAGGGTTCACCCCTCCACTTT.

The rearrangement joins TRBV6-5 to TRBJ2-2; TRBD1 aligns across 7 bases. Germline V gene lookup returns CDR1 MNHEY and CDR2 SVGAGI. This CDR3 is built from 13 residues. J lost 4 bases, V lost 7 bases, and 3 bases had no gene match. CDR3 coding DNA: TGTGCCAGCAATCAGGGGGTCACCGGGGAGCTGTTTTTT. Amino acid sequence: CASNQGVTGELFF.

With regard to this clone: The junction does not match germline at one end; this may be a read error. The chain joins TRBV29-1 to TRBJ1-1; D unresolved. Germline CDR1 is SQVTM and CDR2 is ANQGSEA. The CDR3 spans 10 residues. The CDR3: CSVEDYGPRF. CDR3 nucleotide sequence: TGCAGCGTTGAAGATTATGGCCCCAGGTTT.

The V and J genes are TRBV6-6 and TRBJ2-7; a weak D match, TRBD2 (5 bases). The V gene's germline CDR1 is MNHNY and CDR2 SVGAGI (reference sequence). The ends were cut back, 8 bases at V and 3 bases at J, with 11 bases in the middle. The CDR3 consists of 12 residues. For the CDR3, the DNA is TGTGCCAGCGGGCGAGGAGGCTACGAGCAGTACTTC. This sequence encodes CASGRGGYEQYF.

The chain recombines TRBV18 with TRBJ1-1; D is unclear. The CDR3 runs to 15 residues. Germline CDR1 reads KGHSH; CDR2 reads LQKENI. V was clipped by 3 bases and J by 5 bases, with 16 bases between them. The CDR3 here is CASSPPPGVGTEAFF. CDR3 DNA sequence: TGTGCCAGCTCACCCCCGCCCGGGGTTGGGACTGAAGCTTTCTTT.

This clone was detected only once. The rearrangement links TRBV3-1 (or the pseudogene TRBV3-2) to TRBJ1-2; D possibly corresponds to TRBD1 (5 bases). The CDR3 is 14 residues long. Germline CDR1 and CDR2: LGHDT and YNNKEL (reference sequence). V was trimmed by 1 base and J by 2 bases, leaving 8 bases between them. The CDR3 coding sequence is TGTGCCAGCAGCCAAGTACAGGTGAACTATGGCTACACCTTC. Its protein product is CASSQVQVNYGYTF.

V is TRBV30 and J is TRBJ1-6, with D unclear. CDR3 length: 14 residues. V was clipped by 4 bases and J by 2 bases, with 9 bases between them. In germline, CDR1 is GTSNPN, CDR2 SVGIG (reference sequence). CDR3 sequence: CAWTAGTYNSPLHF. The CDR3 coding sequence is TGTGCCTGGACGGCGGGGACCTATAATTCACCCCTCCACTTT.

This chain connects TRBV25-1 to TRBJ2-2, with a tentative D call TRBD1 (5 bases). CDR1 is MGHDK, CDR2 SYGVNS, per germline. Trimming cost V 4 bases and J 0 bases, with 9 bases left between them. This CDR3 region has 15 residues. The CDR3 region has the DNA TGTGCCAGCAGTGTAACAGGAGCGAACACCGGGGAGCTGTTTTTT. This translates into CASSVTGANTGELFF. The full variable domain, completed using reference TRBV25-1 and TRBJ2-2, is EADIYQTPRYLVIGTGKKITLECSQTMGHDKMYWYQQDPGMELHLIHYSYGVNSTEKGDLSSESTVSRIRTEHFPLTLESARPSHTSQYLCASSVTGANTGELFFGEGSRLTVL.

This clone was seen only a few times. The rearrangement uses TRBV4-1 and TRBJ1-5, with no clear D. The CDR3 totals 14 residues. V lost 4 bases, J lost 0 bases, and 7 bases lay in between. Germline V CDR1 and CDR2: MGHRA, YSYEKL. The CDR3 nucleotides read TGCGCCAGCAGCCCCCCCTTTAGCAATCAGCCCCAGCATTTT. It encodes CASSPPFSNQPQHF.

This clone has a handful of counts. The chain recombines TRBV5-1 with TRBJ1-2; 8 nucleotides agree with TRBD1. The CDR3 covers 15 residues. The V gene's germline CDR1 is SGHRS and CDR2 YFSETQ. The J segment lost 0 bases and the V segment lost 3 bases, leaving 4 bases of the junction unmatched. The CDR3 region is CASSWGQEPNYGYTF. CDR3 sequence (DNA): TGCGCCAGCAGCTGGGGACAGGAACCTAACTATGGCTACACCTTC.

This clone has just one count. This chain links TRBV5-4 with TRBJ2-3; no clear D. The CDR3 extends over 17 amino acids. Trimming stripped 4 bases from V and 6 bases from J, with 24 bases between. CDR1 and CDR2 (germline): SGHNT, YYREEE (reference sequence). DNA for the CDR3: TGTGCCAGCAGCATGAGCTTCCAGACCTTAGCACCGGATACGCAGTATTTT. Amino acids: CASSMSFQTLAPDTQYF.

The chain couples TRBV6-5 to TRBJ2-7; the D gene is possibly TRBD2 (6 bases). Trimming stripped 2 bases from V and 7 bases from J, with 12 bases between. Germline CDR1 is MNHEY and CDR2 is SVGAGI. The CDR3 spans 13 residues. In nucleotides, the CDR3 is TGTGCCAGCAGTTACGAGACTAGGAGTGAGCAGTACTTC. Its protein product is CASSYETRSEQYF.

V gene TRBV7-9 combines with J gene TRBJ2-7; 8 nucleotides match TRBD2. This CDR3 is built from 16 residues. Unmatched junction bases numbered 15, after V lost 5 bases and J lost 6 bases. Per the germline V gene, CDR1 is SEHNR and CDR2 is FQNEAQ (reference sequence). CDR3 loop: CASSPPSSGGGSEQYF. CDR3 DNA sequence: TGTGCCAGCAGCCCACCCTCCAGCGGGGGAGGAAGCGAGCAGTACTTC. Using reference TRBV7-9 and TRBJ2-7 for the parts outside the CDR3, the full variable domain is DTGVSQNPRHKITKRGQNVTFRCDPISEHNRLYWYRQTLGQGPEFLTYFQNEAQLEKSRLLSDRFSAERPKGSFSTLEIQRTEQGDSAMYLCASSPPSSGGGSEQYFGPGTRLTVT.

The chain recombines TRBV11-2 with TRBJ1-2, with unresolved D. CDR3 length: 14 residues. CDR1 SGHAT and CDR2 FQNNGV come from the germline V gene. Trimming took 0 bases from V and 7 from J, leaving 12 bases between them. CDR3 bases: TGTGCCAGCAGCTTAGATACAGCCAGTTCTGGCTACACCTTC. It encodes CASSLDTASSGYTF.

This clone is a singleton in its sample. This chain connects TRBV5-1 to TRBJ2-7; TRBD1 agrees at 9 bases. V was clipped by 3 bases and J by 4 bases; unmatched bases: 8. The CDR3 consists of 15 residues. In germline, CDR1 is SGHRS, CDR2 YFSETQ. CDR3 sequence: CASSSWTGATYEQYF. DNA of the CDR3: TGCGCCAGCAGCTCGTGGACAGGGGCTACATACGAGCAGTACTTC.